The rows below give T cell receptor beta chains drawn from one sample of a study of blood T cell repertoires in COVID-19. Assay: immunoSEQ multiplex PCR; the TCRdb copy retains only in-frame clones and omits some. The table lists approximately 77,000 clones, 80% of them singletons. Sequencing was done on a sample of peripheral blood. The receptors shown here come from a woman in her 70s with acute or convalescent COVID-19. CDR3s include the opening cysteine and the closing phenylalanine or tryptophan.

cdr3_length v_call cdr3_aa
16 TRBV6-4 CASSPSLGQGRDGYTF
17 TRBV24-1 CATSEPGLAGGVDTQYF
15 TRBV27 CASSSTSGGAGEQFF
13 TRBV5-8 CASSLGQGREAFF
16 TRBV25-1 CASSEAGTVYTDTQYF
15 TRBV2 CASRGTDRRNTEAFF
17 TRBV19 CASSLASSGQGSLGYTF
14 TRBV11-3 CASSSGQPSYGYTF
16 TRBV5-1 CASSSGLAGGRETQYF
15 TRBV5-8 CASSYSLLAKNIQYF
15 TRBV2 CASTTGQGAFNEQFF
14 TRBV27 CASGIQGLNQPQHF
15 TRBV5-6 CASSPDRGRLHGYTF
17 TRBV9 CASSDRLAGANYNEQFF
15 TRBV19 CASSMGQGSTDTQYF
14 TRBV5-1 CASSRGQGNEKLFF
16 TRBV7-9 CASSLASGTGGTEAFF
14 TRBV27 CASRSLTSPDTQYF
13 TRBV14 CASSQGLDYGYTF
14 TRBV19 CASSIEAVATEAFF
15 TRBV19 CASSLWTGQVEGYTF
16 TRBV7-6 CASSLAQIVASGTQYF
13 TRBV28 CASSLGGGAEAFF
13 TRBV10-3 CAIRSLGTGELFF
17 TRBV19 CASSPLPGQGLNQPQHF
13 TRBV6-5 CASSYQGADTQYF
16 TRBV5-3 CARSLGLAPDTGELFF
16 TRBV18 CASSLSLGGENDGYTF
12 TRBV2 CASSEWAETQYF
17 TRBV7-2 CASSVGQGMSGANVLTF
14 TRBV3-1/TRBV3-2 CASSPTGVKNIQYF
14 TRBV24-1 CATSDPTSNYGYTF
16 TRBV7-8 CASSLKGDRDNQPQHF
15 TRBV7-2 CASSFARRDNYGYTF
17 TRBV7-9 CASSSLGSGGYTDTQYF
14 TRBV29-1 CSAVDRPNTGELFF
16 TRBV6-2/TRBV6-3 CASSPALGRPLYGYTF
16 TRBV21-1 CASSKAGRGMNTEAFF
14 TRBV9 CASSVSWDFTEAFF
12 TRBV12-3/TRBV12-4 CASSQTGYGYTF
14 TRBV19 CASSIVGINSPLHF
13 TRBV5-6 CASSFVVEGEQYF
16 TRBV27 CASSSAPGTAQETQYF
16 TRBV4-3 CASSQDGGQGISPLHF
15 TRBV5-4 CASSGTGTGGYGYTF
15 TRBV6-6 CASSRGQLFYNEQFF
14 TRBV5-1 CASRTQGASDTQYF